The clone carrying this T cell receptor (beta chain) is medium-sized (0.01 to 0.1%) by share. Its specificity is unknown. This record belongs to a study of prognosis after radiotherapy for stage I lung cancer. Looking at the study overall: The patients included fourteen who had newly diagnosed primary stage I lung tumors, along with roughly 5 others who had oligometastatic NSCLC after their primary tumor had been surgically resected. The tumor was squamous cell carcinoma for about seven patients; for roughly 12, it was adenocarcinoma.

Study-wide results and limits: Post-treatment Shannon entropy following stereotactic body radiation therapy was lower among patients who developed distant metastases.

Using two-round multiplex PCR, the authors amplified TCR beta CDR3 from genomic DNA. First-round PCR amplification was performed with primers specific to each TRBV and TRBJ gene. Each CDR3 protein is one row after TCRdb ran MiXCR on the multiplex PCR reads. The sample shows fewer than 40,000 distinct CDR3 sequences, roughly a third of them seen only once. V was cut by 6 bases and J by 3 bases, with 18 bases left in between. The CDR3 covers 16 residues. Germline V gene data show CDR1 as MDHEN and CDR2 as SYDVKM. The chain employs TRBV28 and TRBJ1-5, with D tentatively TRBD1 (6 bases). The TCR originated in a donor aged 50 or older with non-small cell lung cancer. The sequences come from PBMCs, collected before or after stereotactic body radiation therapy (not recorded which). In DNA form, the CDR3 reads TGTGCCAGCAGCCGGTACAAAGGACAGATCAATCAGCCCCAGCATTTT. It translates to CASSRYKGQINQPQHF.